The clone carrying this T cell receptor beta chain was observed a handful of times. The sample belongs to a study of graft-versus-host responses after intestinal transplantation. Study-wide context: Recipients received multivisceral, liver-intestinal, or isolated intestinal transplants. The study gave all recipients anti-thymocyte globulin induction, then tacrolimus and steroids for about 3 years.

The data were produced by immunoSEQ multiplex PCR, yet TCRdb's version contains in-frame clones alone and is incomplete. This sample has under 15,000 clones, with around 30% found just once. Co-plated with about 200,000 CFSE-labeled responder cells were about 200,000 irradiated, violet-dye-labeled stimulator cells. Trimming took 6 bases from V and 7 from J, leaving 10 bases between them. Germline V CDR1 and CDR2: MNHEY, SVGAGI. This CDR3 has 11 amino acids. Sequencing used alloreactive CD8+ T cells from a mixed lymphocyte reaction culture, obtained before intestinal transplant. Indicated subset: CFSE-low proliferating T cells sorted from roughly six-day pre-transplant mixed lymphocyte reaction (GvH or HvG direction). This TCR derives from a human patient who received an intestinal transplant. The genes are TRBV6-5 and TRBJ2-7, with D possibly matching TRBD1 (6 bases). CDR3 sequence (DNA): TGTGCCAGCAGCCCAGGGGTAGAGCAGTACTTC. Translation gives CASSPGVEQYF.